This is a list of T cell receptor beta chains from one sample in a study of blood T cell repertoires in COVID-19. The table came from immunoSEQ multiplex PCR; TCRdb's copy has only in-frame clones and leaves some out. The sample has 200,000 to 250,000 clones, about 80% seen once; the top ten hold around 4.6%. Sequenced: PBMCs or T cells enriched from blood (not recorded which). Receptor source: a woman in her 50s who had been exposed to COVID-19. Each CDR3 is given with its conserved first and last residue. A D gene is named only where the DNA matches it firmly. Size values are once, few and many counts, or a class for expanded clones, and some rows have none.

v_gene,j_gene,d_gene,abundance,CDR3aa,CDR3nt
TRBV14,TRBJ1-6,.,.,CASSPAGGRNSPLHF,TGTGCCAGCAGCCCAGCCGGGGGGCGTAATTCACCCCTCCACTTT
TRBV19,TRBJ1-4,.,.,CASSIVPGSEKLFF,TGTGCCAGTAGTATAGTTCCGGGGAGCGAAAAACTGTTTTTT
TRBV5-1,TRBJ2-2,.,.,CASSSWTDDGELFF,TGCGCCAGCAGCTCATGGACAGATGACGGGGAGCTGTTTTTT
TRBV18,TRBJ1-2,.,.,CASSPATGDGYTF,TGTGCCAGCTCACCAGCGACGGGGGATGGCTACACCTTC
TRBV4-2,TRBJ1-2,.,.,CASSQDPWRVDYGYTF,TGTGCCAGCAGCCAAGACCCCTGGAGGGTGGACTATGGCTACACCTTC
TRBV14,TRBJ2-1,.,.,CASSQEKGAYNEQFF,TGTGCCAGCAGCCAAGAGAAGGGGGCCTACAATGAGCAGTTCTTC
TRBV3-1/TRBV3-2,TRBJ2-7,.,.,CASSGTFYEQYF,TGTGCCAGCAGCGGGACATTTTACGAGCAGTACTTC
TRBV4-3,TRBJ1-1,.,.,CASSQDHRGLNTEAFF,TGCGCCAGCAGCCAAGATCATAGAGGGCTGAACACTGAAGCTTTCTTT
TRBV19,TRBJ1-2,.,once,CASSNDRTYGYTF,TGTGCCAGTAGTAACGACAGGACCTATGGCTACACCTTC
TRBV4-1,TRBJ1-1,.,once,CASSLSSGNTEAFF,TGCGCCAGCAGCCTTTCGAGTGGGAACACTGAAGCTTTCTTT
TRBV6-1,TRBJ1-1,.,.,CASSEGPDFIEF,TGTGCCAGCAGTGAAGGTCCTGACTTTATTGAGTTT